Detailed here is one T cell receptor beta chain. As yet, its antigen is unknown. The data originate from a study of T cell responses to AZD1222 COVID-19 vaccine. Whole-study results and caveats: Compared with day 0, the breadth and depth of the Spike-specific TCR repertoire rose significantly after two doses of AZD1222. In all cases, repertoires were sampled only after the peak T cell response.

CDR1 SQVTM and CDR2 ANQGSEA come from the germline V gene. The CDR3 length is 12 residues. J lost 10 bases, V lost 6 bases, and 8 bases had no gene match. This table comes from immunoSEQ multiplex PCR, and its TCRdb copy is limited to in-frame clones, with some not included. The sample includes approximately 100,000 clones, around nine tenths of them seen just once. The sequencing here drew on peripheral blood, taken on day 0 of AZD1222 vaccination. This clonotype was obtained from an adult in good health. This rearrangement joins TRBV29-1 to TRBJ2-3; TRBD1 matches 9 bases. CDR3: CSVDRDRVAQYF. CDR3 coding DNA: TGCAGCGTGGACCGGGACAGGGTTGCGCAGTATTTT.